This T cell receptor (beta chain) is from a study of identical twins. TCRdb re-derived calls from the 5' RACE reads in MiXCR, one entry per CDR3 protein. The data show about 240,000 distinct CDR3 sequences, roughly an eighth seen once. The V segment lost 2 bases and the J segment 4 bases; nucleotides outside the gene matches: 6. CDR1 LGHNA and CDR2 YSLEER come from the germline V gene. The CDR3 is 15 amino acids. On this clonotype itself: Its antigen is as yet unknown.

Study-level results: Not following the same donors, the study drew its conclusions from cross-sectional statistical analysis. Sequences that were beta out-of-frame showed weaker excess twin sharing. Zero-insertion analyses could be partly confounded by invariant MAIT and iNKT cells.

These same data were also listed under a study on yellow fever vaccine responses in identical twins. Per that study: Twins' vaccine T cell responses were reported to seem partly convergent and partly personalized.

This chain uses TRBV4-3 with TRBJ2-3, with TRBD1 identical over 7 bases. The material sequenced was memory (CD45RO+) T cells sorted from blood. The TCR comes from a young woman in good health. CDR3 residues: CASSQSDRTSDTQYF. CDR3 in DNA: TGCGCCAGCAGCCAATCGGACAGGACTTCAGATACGCAGTATTTT.